This T cell receptor beta chain was captured in a study of cytomegalovirus exposure and HLA in healthy donors. It was with 60 Vbeta and 13 Jbeta primers that the PCR ran. Clones were read by immunoSEQ multiplex PCR, and TCRdb kept only the in-frame ones, dropping some. The sample has under 150,000 clones; 76% are singletons. The CDR3 has 15 residues. With V trimmed by 4 bases and J by 4 bases, 6 bases remained unmatched. Per germline, CDR1 MNHEY and CDR2 SVGAGI. The clonotype comes from a young man in good health and CMV-seronegative. The material sequenced was PBMCs. The chain combines TRBV6-5 with TRBJ1-1, with 10 nucleotides matching TRBD1. The CDR3 DNA sequence: TGTGCCAGCAGTTCCAGACAGGGGGCGGGCACTGAAGCTTTCTTT. Protein product: CASSSRQGAGTEAFF.